This TCR beta chain was retrieved from a study of Ad26.COV2.S vaccination and SARS-CoV-2 variants. About the study: Vaccine-arm donor from the placebo-controlled COV1001 Ad26.COV2.S trial.

The CDR3 is 14 amino acids. With 7 bases removed from V and 3 bases from J, the gap between germline ends came to 10 bases. Looked up from germline, CDR1 is SNHLY and CDR2 is FYNNEI. The protocol was immunoSEQ multiplex PCR, while the TCRdb copy is restricted to in-frame clones and leaves out a portion. The profile shows more than 300,000 clones, just under 85% of them singletons. Treatment of the sample: 15 to 20 received Ad26.COV2.S at low or high dose, single or two shots; 5 received placebo; per-sample allocation not given. Samples analyzed were those drawn on day 63 after the first vaccine or placebo injection. In Boston, the donor was an adult between 18-55 years of age. Wuhan-strain SARS-CoV-2 spike was expressed by the Ad26 vector that made up the vaccine. This clone was seen a single time. The antigen is unknown. Overall study findings and caveats: Vaccinated and placebo-treated recipients had similar non-spike TCR breadth.

This chain uses TRBV2 with TRBJ1-6; perhaps TRBD1 as D (5 bases). The receptor comes from a person between 18 and 65 years old who received the Ad26.COV2.S COVID-19 vaccine or a placebo. The sample here was peripheral blood, taken in a trial of Ad26.COV2.S vaccine versus placebo. The chain's CDR3 is CASIGRDYNSPLHF. CDR3 nucleotide sequence: TGTGCCAGCATCGGCAGGGACTATAATTCACCCCTCCACTTT.